The clone carrying this TCR beta chain was recorded once. This specimen belongs to a study of cytomegalovirus exposure and HLA in healthy donors. Despite likely unrecorded immune exposures, the donors were nominally healthy at the time of sampling. The CDR3 has 13 residues. V shed 4 bases and J shed 0 bases, with 6 bases lying between them. Germline V gene sequence: CDR1 LGHNA, CDR2 YSLEER. The study ran its PCR with 60 Vbeta and 13 Jbeta primers. TCRdb's table, derived via immunoSEQ multiplex PCR, lists solely in-frame clones and lacks some. Among 150,000 to 200,000 clones listed, 78% were seen once. The chain has TRBV4-3 and TRBJ1-1; D gene ambiguous. The TCR sequence derives from a woman aged 30 to 39 in good health and CMV-seropositive. Sequencing used PBMCs. The CDR3 loop is CASSRALNTEAFF. Written as DNA, the CDR3 is TGCGCCAGCAGCCGGGCCTTGAACACTGAAGCTTTCTTT.